This T cell receptor (beta chain) was sequenced for a study of monozygotic twins with inflammatory bowel disease. The study's findings and limits: Comparison of concordant versus discordant twins revealed no difference in repertoire similarity, possibly due to limited power.

UMIs that had a 6-nucleotide sample barcode were put in using template switching. TCRdb re-called the 5' RACE reads; one entry per CDR3 protein, DNA not given. This sample's table reports hundreds of thousands of distinct CDR3 sequences. The CDR3 contains 12 residues. Germline CDR1 is GTSNPN and CDR2 is SVGIG (reference sequence). Comment on this clonotype: What it binds is not known.

Specimen: blood. The origin of this receptor is a human donor with ulcerative colitis or Crohn's disease, or a healthy co-twin of an affected twin (not recorded which). The chain is built from TRBV30 and TRBJ1-3. CDR3 in amino acids: CAWSVTSNTIYF. The variable domain in full, with the rest retrieved from reference TRBV30 and TRBJ1-3, is SQTIHQWPATLVQPVGSPLSLECTVEGTSNPNLYWYRQAAGRGLQLLFYSVGIGQISSEVPQNLSASRPQDRQFILSSKKLLLSDSGFYLCAWSVTSNTIYFGEGSWLTVV.